This TCR beta chain originates from a study of T cell responses to AZD1222 COVID-19 vaccine. Study findings and constraints: Clonal diversity was possibly underestimated, and white British individuals and females predominated among donors. No repertoire was sampled before or during the peak T cell response, only after it. At baseline, just five or six AZD1222 recipients tested seropositive.

Method: immunoSEQ multiplex PCR; TCRdb's copy keeps in-frame clones and lacks some. The sample has about 150,000 clones; around 88% are singletons. As concerns this clone: As yet, its antigen is unknown.

This CDR3 is 12 amino acids long. CDR1 and CDR2 from the germline V gene are SGDLS and YYNGEE. V lost 2 bases, J lost 4 bases, and 6 bases lay in between. This clonotype originated in an adult in good health. The V and J genes are TRBV9 and TRBJ1-1; perhaps TRBD1 as D (5 bases). The source material was peripheral blood, sampled on day 0 of MenACWY control vaccination. Written as DNA, the CDR3 is TGTGCCAGCAGCGTGGGGGGCACTGAAGCTTTCTTT. Translated, it gives CASSVGGTEAFF. Complete variable domain (other parts from reference TRBV9 and TRBJ1-1): DSGVTQTPKHLITATGQRVTLRCSPRSGDLSVYWYQQSLDQGLQFLIQYYNGEERAKGNILERFSAQQFPDLHSELNLSSLELGDSALYFCASSVGGTEAFFGQGTRLTVV.